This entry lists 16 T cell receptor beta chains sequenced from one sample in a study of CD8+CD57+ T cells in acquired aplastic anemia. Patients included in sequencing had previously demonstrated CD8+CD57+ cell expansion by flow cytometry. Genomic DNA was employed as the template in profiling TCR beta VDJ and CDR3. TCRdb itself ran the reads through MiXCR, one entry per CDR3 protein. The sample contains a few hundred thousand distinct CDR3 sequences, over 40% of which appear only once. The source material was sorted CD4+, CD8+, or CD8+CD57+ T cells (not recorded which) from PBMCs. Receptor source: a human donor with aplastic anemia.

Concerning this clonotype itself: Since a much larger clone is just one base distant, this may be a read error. Here the CDR3 DNA reads TGTGCCAGTAGTACAGATCGTCCCTTTAATCGAAACAATCAGCCCCAGCATTTT. Amino acids: CASSTDRPFNRNNQPQHF. This sequence joins TRBV19 and TRBJ1-5; D remains ambiguous. V shed 4 bases and J shed 3 bases, with 22 bases lying between them. Germline lookup yields CDR1 LNHDA and CDR2 SQIVND (reference sequence). This CDR3 is built from 18 residues.

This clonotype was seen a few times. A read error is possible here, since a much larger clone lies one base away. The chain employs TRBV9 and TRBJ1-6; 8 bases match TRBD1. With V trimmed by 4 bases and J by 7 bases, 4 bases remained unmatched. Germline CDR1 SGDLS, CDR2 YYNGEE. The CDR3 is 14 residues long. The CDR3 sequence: CASSSGGGNSPLHF. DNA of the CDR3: TGTGCCAGCAGCTCAGGGGGCGGGAATTCACCCCTCCACTTT.

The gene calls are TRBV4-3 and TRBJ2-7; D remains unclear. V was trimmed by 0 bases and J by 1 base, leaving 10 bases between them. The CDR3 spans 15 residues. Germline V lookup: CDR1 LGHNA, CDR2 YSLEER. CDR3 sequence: CASSQDRAASYEQYF. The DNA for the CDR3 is TGCGCCAGCAGCCAAGATCGCGCAGCTTCCTACGAGCAGTACTTC.

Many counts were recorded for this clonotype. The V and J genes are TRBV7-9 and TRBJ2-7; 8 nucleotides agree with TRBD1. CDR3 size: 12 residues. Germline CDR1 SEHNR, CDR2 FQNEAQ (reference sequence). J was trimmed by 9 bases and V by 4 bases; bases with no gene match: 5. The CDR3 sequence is CASSSGGTGQYF. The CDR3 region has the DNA TGTGCCAGCAGCTCTGGGGGGACAGGGCAGTACTTC.

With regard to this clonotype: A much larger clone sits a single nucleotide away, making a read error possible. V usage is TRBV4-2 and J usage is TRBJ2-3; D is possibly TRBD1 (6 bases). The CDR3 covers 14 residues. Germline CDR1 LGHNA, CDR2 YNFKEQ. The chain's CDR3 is CACSRGQYTDTQYF. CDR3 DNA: TGTGCCTGCAGCCGTGGACAGTACACAGATACGCAGTATTTT.

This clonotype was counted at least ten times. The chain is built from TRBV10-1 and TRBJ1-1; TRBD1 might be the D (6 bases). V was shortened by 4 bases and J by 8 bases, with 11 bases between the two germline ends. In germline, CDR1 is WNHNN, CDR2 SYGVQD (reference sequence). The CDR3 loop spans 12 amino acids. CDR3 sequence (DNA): TGCGCCAGCAGTGCGCCCGGGACAGAAGCTTTCTTT. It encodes CASSAPGTEAFF.

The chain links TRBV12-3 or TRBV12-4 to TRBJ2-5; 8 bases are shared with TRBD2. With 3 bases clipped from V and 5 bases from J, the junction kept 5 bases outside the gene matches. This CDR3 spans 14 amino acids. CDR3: CASSLRGAMETQYF. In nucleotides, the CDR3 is TGTGCCAGCAGTTTGCGGGGGGCTATGGAGACCCAGTACTTC.

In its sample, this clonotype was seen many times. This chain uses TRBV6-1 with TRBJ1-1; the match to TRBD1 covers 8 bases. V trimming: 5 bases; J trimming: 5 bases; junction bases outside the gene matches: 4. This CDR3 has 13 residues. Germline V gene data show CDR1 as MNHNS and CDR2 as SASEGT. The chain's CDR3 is CASSSDRGTEAFF. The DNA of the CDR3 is TGTGCCAGCAGTAGCGACAGGGGTACTGAAGCTTTCTTT.

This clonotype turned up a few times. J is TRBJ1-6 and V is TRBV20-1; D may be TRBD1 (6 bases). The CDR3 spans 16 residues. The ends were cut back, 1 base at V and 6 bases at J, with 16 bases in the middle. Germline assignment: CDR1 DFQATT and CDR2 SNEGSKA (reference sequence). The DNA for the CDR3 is TGCAGTGCTAGAGTGGGGGGGGCGTCGGGTAATTCACCCCTCCACTTT. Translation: CSARVGGASGNSPLHF.

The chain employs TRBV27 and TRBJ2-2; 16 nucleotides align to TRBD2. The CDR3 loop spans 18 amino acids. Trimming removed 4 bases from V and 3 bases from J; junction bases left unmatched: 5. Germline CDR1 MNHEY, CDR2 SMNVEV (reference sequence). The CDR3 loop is CASSSGTSGGGYTGELFF. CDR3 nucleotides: TGTGCCAGCAGTTCAGGGACTAGCGGGGGGGGGTACACCGGGGAGCTGTTTTTT.

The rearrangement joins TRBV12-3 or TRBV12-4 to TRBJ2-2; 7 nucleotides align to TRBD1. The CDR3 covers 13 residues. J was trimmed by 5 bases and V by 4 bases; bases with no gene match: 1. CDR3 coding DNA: TGTGCCAGCAGTTGGGACAGAACCGGGGAGCTGTTTTTT. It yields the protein CASSWDRTGELFF.

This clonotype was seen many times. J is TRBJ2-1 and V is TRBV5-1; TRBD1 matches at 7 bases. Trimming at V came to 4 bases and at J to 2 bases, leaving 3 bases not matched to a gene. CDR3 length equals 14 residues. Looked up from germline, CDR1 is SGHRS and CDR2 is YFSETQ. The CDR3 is CASSRQGPYNEQFF. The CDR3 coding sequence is TGCGCCAGCAGCAGACAGGGACCCTACAATGAGCAGTTCTTC.

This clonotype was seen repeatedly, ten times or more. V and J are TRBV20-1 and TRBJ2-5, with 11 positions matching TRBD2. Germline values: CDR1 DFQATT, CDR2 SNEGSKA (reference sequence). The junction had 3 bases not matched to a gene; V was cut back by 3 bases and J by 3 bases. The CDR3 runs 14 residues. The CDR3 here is CSASPTSGEETQYF. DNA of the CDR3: TGCAGTGCTAGTCCGACTAGCGGGGAAGAGACCCAGTACTTC.

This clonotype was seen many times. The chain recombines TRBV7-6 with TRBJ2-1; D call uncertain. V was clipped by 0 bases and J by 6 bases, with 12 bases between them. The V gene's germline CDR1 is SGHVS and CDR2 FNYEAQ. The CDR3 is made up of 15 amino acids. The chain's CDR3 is CASSLAPVWGNEQFF. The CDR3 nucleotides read TGTGCCAGCAGCTTAGCCCCAGTGTGGGGCAATGAGCAGTTCTTC.

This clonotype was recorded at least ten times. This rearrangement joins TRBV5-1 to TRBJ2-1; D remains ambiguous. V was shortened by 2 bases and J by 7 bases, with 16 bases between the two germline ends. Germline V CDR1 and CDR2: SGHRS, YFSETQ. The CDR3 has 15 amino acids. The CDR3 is CASSFSDIGRNEQFF. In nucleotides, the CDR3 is TGCGCCAGCAGCTTCTCCGACATTGGTCGGAATGAGCAGTTCTTC.

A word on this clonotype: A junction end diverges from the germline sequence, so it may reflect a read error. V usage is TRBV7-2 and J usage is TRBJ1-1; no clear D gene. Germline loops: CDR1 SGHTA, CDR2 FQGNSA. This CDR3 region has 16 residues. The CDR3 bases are TGTGCCAGCTCACCACCGGCAGCCGATACGAACACTGAAGCTTCCTTT. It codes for CASSPPAADTNTEASF.